This T cell receptor beta chain emerged from a study of CD8+CD57+ T cells in acquired aplastic anemia. TCR beta VDJ combinations and CDR3 sequences were profiled from genomic DNA. TCRdb called the reads again in MiXCR, with one record for every CDR3 protein. The table records around 160,000 distinct CDR3 sequences, 45% to 55% of them present only once. In germline, CDR1 is WNHNN, CDR2 SYGVQD (reference sequence). The CDR3 sequence is 12 residues long. V shed 7 bases and J shed 8 bases, with 11 bases lying between them. Only patients with CD8+CD57+ cell expansion on flow cytometry were chosen for sequencing.

This chain connects TRBV10-1 to TRBJ1-4; D not certain. The receptor comes from a human donor with aplastic anemia. The specimen was sorted CD4+, CD8+, or CD8+CD57+ T cells (not recorded which) from PBMCs. Here the CDR3 DNA reads TGCGCCAGCATTGGTTCAGTGGAAAAACTGTTTTTT. It yields the protein CASIGSVEKLFF.